This TCR beta chain was recovered during a study of sequential checkpoint blockade in melanoma. Study-level background: Randomization was 1:1 between first-line nivolumab→ipilimumab and ipilimumab→nivolumab. Maintenance nivolumab came after either treatment sequence.

This CDR3 is 12 amino acids long. Germline loops: CDR1 SGHRS, CDR2 YFSETQ. V gave up 0 bases and J gave up 5 bases, with 6 bases separating them. Treatment in this sample: randomized to nivolumab then ipilimumab (arm A) or the reverse (arm B). No patient had prior DNA-damaging chemotherapy. PBMC sorting kept live CD3+CD8+ cells without CD19 or CD56. Some clones are missing from TCRdb's copy, which holds only in-frame ones; the method was immunoSEQ multiplex PCR. The sample yields 13,000 or so clones, roughly four fifths seen once. Sequenced material: CD8+ T cells sorted from blood (inferred from file names), taken from a patient given nivolumab and ipilimumab in sequence. This clonotype was sampled from a human donor with melanoma. The chain joins TRBV5-1 to TRBJ2-7; unclear D gene. CDR3 coding DNA: TGCGCCAGCAGCTTGGCAGGTAACGAGCAGTACTTC. Translation: CASSLAGNEQYF.